The source of this T cell receptor beta chain is a study of blood T cell repertoires in COVID-19. Turning to the study itself: Acute and convalescent COVID-19 samples came from the United States, Italy and Spain.

Assay used: immunoSEQ multiplex PCR; TCRdb lists only in-frame clones, some missing. This sample has approximately 170,000 clones, with 70% to 90% found just once. Trimming cost V 0 bases and J 7 bases; bases outside gene matches: 7. Looked up from germline, CDR1 is LGHNA and CDR2 is YSLEER. This CDR3 is 17 amino acids long. The receptor was derived from a man aged 50-59 years with active or convalescent COVID-19. The rearrangement links TRBV4-3 to TRBJ2-5, with 14 nucleotides matching TRBD2. Sequenced: peripheral blood. The DNA of the CDR3 is TGCGCCAGCAGCCAAGAGGGACTAGCGGGGGCGGGGGGGACCCAGTACTTC. As protein: CASSQEGLAGAGGTQYF.